This is a list of T cell receptor beta chains from one sample in a study of T cell repertoires in cytomegalovirus infection. These receptors have no identified antigens. TCRdb reprocessed the reads with MiXCR, giving one entry per CDR3 protein. The data contain 50,000 or so distinct CDR3 sequences, around 20% of them seen just once; the ten biggest clones take up more than 55%. This specimen consisted of CD8+ T cells from cultured PBMCs, obtained from culture after CMV antigen stimulation. Source of these receptors: a human donor in good health (CMV status not recorded). Some clones in this sample may be carry-over from other donors' samples. CDR3s include the opening cysteine and the closing phenylalanine or tryptophan. The D gene is left open where the match is weak. Expanded clones are given a class, and other clones once, few, many or no size at all.

D gene	V gene	clone size	J gene	CDR3 DNA	CDR3 protein
TRBD1	TRBV2	many	TRBJ2-3	TGTGCCAGCAGCCCCGGGACAGGGGGCGAATTTAGCACAGATACGCAGTATTTT	CASSPGTGGEFSTDTQYF
.	TRBV12-3/TRBV12-4	few	TRBJ2-7	TGTGCCAGCAGTTTTTCGGGGCAGTCGTACGAGCAGTACTTC	CASSFSGQSYEQYF
TRBD2	TRBV4-3	.	TRBJ2-5	TGCGCCAGCAGCCAAGGTAGCGGGGCTCAAGAGACCCAGTACTTC	CASSQGSGAQETQYF
.	TRBV6-2/TRBV6-3	few	TRBJ2-1	TGTGCCAGCAGTCCACATAGAAATGAGCAGTTCTTC	CASSPHRNEQFF
.	TRBV5-6	many	TRBJ1-1	TGTGCCAGCAGCTTGGCCAACACAGGGATAAGGAACACTGAAGCTTTCTTT	CASSLANTGIRNTEAFF
.	TRBV7-6	.	TRBJ1-1	TGTGCCAGCAGCCCCGGCGGCCTGCCTGAAGCTTTCTTT	CASSPGGLPEAFF
TRBD2	TRBV10-2	few	TRBJ2-5	TGCGCCAGCAGGATAGCGGGAGGGCTTGAGACCCAGTACTTC	CASRIAGGLETQYF
TRBD2	TRBV7-3	many	TRBJ2-2	TGTGCCAGCAGCTTAAAACTAGCGGGAGTTACCGGGGAGCTGTTTTTT	CASSLKLAGVTGELFF
.	TRBV6-2/TRBV6-3	.	TRBJ1-2	TGTGCCAGCAGACGACAGGACTATGGCTACACCTTC	CASRRQDYGYTF
.	TRBV12-3/TRBV12-4	few	TRBJ2-3	TGTGCCAGCAGCCTTCGTTGGCGGGGACACGCAGATACGCAGTATTTT	CASSLRWRGHADTQYF